This entry lists 30 T cell receptor beta chains sequenced from one sample in a study of T cell clusters in autoimmune cytopenias (dated by TCRdb to about 2019). Each sample's TRB amplification started from 250 ng of peripheral blood genomic DNA, which corresponds to 38,000 or so genome equivalents. Sequenced using an Illumina MiSeq. Multiplex PCR with a touch-down protocol amplified TRB rearrangements, with the TRB-A and TRB-B primer pools combined in a single tube. Based on TCRdb reprocessing of the reads, there is one entry per CDR3 protein sequence, and DNA is missing. The sample's table lists a count of under 14,000 distinct CDR3 sequences. The ten largest clones add up to 33% of the sample. These records were also assigned to another study, of T cell repertoires in aging, cancer and after chemotherapy.

Sequenced input: peripheral blood. The receptors were gathered from a human donor in good health.

The V gene is TRBV30, the J gene TRBJ2-1. There are 13 residues in the CDR3. Germline CDR1 and CDR2: GTSNPN and SVGIG (reference sequence). CDR3 region: CASSLIQDNEQFF.

The J gene is TRBJ1-5, the V gene TRBV19; TCRdb's D gene call, TRBD1, goes unchecked for lack of DNA. The germline V gene encodes CDR1 LNHDA and CDR2 SQIVND (reference sequence). This CDR3 has 14 residues. CDR3 loop: CASNQGQPNQPQHF.

The rearrangement joins TRBV30 to TRBJ1-1; absent DNA, TCRdb's TRBD1 call cannot be checked. The germline gives CDR1 GTSNPN, CDR2 SVGIG (reference sequence). This CDR3 has 12 amino acids. CDR3 residues: CAWNPRDTEAFF.

The rearrangement links TRBV5-1 to TRBJ2-3; TCRdb selects TRBD2, and the lack of DNA leaves this call unchecked. The CDR3 is made up of 17 amino acids. Germline V lookup: CDR1 SGHRS, CDR2 YFSETQ. This CDR3 reads CASSLDGASGGADTQYF.

J is TRBJ2-1 and V is TRBV10-3; TCRdb lists TRBD1, though no DNA is available to test this call. The CDR3 extends over 16 amino acids. Germline values: CDR1 ENHRY, CDR2 SYGVKD. This CDR3 reads CAISESNPGAYNEQFF.

The V and J genes are TRBV19 and TRBJ1-2; TCRdb gives TRBD1 as the D gene, but with no DNA this cannot be confirmed. CDR1 LNHDA and CDR2 SQIVND come from the germline V gene (reference sequence). There are 17 residues in the CDR3. This chain's CDR3 is CASRREGGQGHDYGYTF.

V and J are TRBV13 and TRBJ1-4; with no DNA, the TCRdb D assignment of TRBD1 cannot be verified. Germline lookup yields CDR1 PRHDT and CDR2 FYEKMQ (reference sequence). The CDR3 is 14 amino acids. CDR3: CASSHRTVNEKLFF.

This chain connects TRBV12-3 or TRBV12-4 to TRBJ2-1; TCRdb outputs TRBD1, but without DNA this stays unchecked. The length of the CDR3 is 14 residues. This CDR3 is CASSLAHRGNEQFF.

The chain carries TRBV9 and TRBJ1-5. The CDR3 covers 14 residues. CDR1 SGDLS and CDR2 YYNGEE come from the germline V gene. CDR3 loop: CASAGGGGNQPQHF. The full variable domain, completed using reference TRBV9 and TRBJ1-5, is DSGVTQTPKHLITATGQRVTLRCSPRSGDLSVYWYQQSLDQGLQFLIQYYNGEERAKGNILERFSAQQFPDLHSELNLSSLELGDSALYFCASAGGGGNQPQHFGDGTRLSIL.

V usage is TRBV13 and J usage is TRBJ2-6. Germline V lookup: CDR1 PRHDT, CDR2 FYEKMQ (reference sequence). The length of the CDR3 is 15 residues. The CDR3 sequence: CASQTGTSGANVLTF.

The chain employs TRBV6-4 and TRBJ1-6; TCRdb reports TRBD1, a call that lacks DNA to check it against. Germline V gives CDR1 MRHNA, CDR2 SNTAGT. The CDR3 contains 14 residues. The CDR3 reads CASSTGNDNSPLHF.

The V and J genes are TRBV6-5 and TRBJ2-1; lacking DNA, the TRBD1 call made by TCRdb goes unchecked. The CDR3 consists of 14 residues. Germline CDR1 reads MNHEY; CDR2 reads SVGAGI. Here the CDR3 reads CASNSRDNYNEQFF.

V is TRBV19 and J is TRBJ2-6; TCRdb indicates TRBD1, and absent DNA this call remains unverified. The CDR3 spans 18 residues. Germline lookup yields CDR1 LNHDA and CDR2 SQIVND (reference sequence). This chain's CDR3 is CASSIGVGAGSGANVLTF.

This chain joins TRBV6-1 and TRBJ1-1; lacking DNA, the TRBD1 call made by TCRdb goes unchecked. The germline V gene has CDR1 MNHNS and CDR2 SASEGT. The CDR3 has 12 amino acids. This CDR3 reads CASKGNRLEAFF.

The gene calls are TRBV20-1 and TRBJ2-3. CDR1 and CDR2 (germline): DFQATT, SNEGSKA (reference sequence). The CDR3 covers 13 residues. This chain's CDR3 is CSAGDLRADTQYF.

This rearrangement joins TRBV11-2 to TRBJ2-5; TCRdb names TRBD1, which stays unverified in the absence of DNA. CDR3 length equals 14 residues. Germline CDR1 reads SGHAT; CDR2 reads FQNNGV. The CDR3 here is CASSRQGALGTQYF.

This chain links TRBV6-1 with TRBJ2-7. The CDR3 loop spans 14 amino acids. Per germline, CDR1 MNHNS and CDR2 SASEGT. The CDR3 loop is CASSEVTRLGEQYF.

V usage is TRBV6-5 and J usage is TRBJ2-7. Germline values: CDR1 MNHEY, CDR2 SVGAGI. The CDR3 runs 15 residues. CDR3 region: CASSDRRVGSYEQYF.

The chain links TRBV19 to TRBJ1-1; without DNA, the TCRdb call of TRBD1 cannot be checked. CDR3 length equals 14 residues. Germline V gene sequence: CDR1 LNHDA, CDR2 SQIVND (reference sequence). CDR3 loop: CASSGQGANTEAFF.

This clonotype counts as medium-sized by frequency. CDR3 amino acids: CACHPGQGIGDEQYF. The chain links TRBV30 to TRBJ2-7; the D gene TCRdb calls, TRBD1, cannot be checked with no DNA. This CDR3 spans 15 amino acids. Germline CDR1 and CDR2: GTSNPN and SVGIG (reference sequence).

By frequency, this clonotype registers medium-sized. The chain carries TRBV12-3 or TRBV12-4 and TRBJ2-6; the D gene TCRdb calls, TRBD1, cannot be checked with no DNA. The CDR3 loop spans 14 amino acids. The CDR3 is CASSGTLGANVLTF.

V is TRBV27 and J is TRBJ2-7; absent DNA, TCRdb's TRBD2 call cannot be checked. The CDR3 is 15 residues long. The germline CDR1 and CDR2 sequences are MNHEY and SMNVEV (reference sequence). Here the CDR3 reads CASSFTSGGAYEQYF.

This clonotype is classed as medium-sized by frequency. The chain joins TRBV6-1 to TRBJ2-1; TCRdb gives TRBD1 as the D gene, but with no DNA this cannot be confirmed. This CDR3 region has 15 residues. The germline V gene encodes CDR1 MNHNS and CDR2 SASEGT. This chain's CDR3 is CASSEETGGYNEQFF.

The chain couples TRBV6-5 to TRBJ2-6; TCRdb's D gene call, TRBD1, goes unchecked for lack of DNA. The germline V gene encodes CDR1 MNHEY and CDR2 SVGAGI. The CDR3 sequence is 16 residues long. CDR3 protein: CASSYLQGGGANVLTF.

The rearrangement links TRBV6-5 to TRBJ2-1; TCRdb names TRBD1, which stays unverified in the absence of DNA. The CDR3 has 16 amino acids. Germline V CDR1 and CDR2: MNHEY, SVGAGI. The CDR3 protein is CASSYSTGSSYNEQFF.

Measured by frequency, this clonotype is medium-sized (0.01 to 0.1%). This chain connects TRBV29-1 to TRBJ2-4; TCRdb selects TRBD1, and the lack of DNA leaves this call unchecked. The CDR3 is 13 residues long. Germline CDR1 SQVTM, CDR2 ANQGSEA. CDR3 in amino acids: CSVSRVGKNIQYF.

V usage is TRBV27 and J usage is TRBJ2-7; TCRdb designates TRBD2, a call that cannot be tested without DNA. The CDR3 length is 19 residues. CDR1 and CDR2 from the germline V gene are MNHEY and SMNVEV (reference sequence). The CDR3 loop reads CASSEKVDRTSGRYYEQYF.

The rearrangement links TRBV12-3 or TRBV12-4 to TRBJ2-1; TCRdb calls TRBD2, which cannot be checked without DNA. The CDR3 is 13 amino acids. The CDR3 loop reads CASSSAGANEQFF.

The J gene is TRBJ2-6, the V gene TRBV11-1. In germline, CDR1 is SGHAT, CDR2 FQDESV (reference sequence). The CDR3 contains 14 residues. CDR3 sequence reads: CASSQNSGANVLTF.

This chain connects TRBV30 to TRBJ1-1. Germline CDR1 GTSNPN, CDR2 SVGIG (reference sequence). The CDR3 consists of 15 residues. Here the CDR3 reads CAWSVGGVGNTEAFF.